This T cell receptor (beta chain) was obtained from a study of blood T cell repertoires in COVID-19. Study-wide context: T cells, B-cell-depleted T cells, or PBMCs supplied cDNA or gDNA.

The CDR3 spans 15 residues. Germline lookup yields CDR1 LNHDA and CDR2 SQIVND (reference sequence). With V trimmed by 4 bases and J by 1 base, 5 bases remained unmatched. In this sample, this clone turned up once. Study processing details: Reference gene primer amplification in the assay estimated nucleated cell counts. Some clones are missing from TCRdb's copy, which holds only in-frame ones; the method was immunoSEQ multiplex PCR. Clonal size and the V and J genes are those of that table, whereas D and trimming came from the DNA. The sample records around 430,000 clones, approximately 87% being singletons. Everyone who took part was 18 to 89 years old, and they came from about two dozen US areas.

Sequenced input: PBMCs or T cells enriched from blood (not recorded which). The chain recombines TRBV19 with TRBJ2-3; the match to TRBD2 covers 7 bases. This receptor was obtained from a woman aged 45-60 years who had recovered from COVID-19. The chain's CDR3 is CASSKRLAGTDTQYF. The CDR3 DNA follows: TGTGCCAGTAGTAAGCGGCTAGCGGGCACAGATACGCAGTATTTT.